A single sample gave rise to the 13 T cell receptor beta chains below, sequenced in a study of cytomegalovirus exposure and HLA in healthy donors. Sequencing used immunoSEQ multiplex PCR; TCRdb keeps in-frame clones, though not all of them. The data contain around 300,000 clones, about 86% of them singletons. Sequenced: PBMCs. These receptors were collected from a woman aged 18-29 years in good health and CMV-seronegative.

The chain is built from TRBV30 and TRBJ1-6; no clear D. CDR1 and CDR2 from the germline V gene are GTSNPN and SVGIG (reference sequence). Trimming took off 3 bases at V and 2 bases at J, with 8 bases between the two ends. The CDR3 length is 14 residues. The CDR3 reads CAWRLPPYNSPLHF. CDR3 DNA: TGTGCCTGGAGACTCCCCCCCTATAATTCACCCCTCCACTTT. The full variable domain, completed using reference TRBV30 and TRBJ1-6, is SQTIHQWPATLVQPVGSPLSLECTVEGTSNPNLYWYRQAAGRGLQLLFYSVGIGQISSEVPQNLSASRPQDRQFILSSKKLLLSDSGFYLCAWRLPPYNSPLHFGNGTRLTVT.

This clone was detected once. The chain combines TRBV2 with TRBJ2-2; 11 nucleotides align to TRBD2. The germline CDR1 and CDR2 sequences are SNHLY and FYNNEI. The CDR3 runs to 19 residues. V lost 4 bases and J lost 0; bases outside the gene matches: 10. The CDR3 coding sequence is TGTGCCAGCAGTGTGATCGGGACTAGCGGAGTCGCGAACACCGGGGAGCTGTTTTTT. Protein: CASSVIGTSGVANTGELFF.

The chain links TRBV7-8 to TRBJ1-2; 8 nucleotides line up with TRBD1. V shed 5 bases and J 7 bases; nucleotides not matched to a gene: 9. The germline V gene encodes CDR1 SGHVS and CDR2 FQNEAQ. The CDR3 has 14 residues. The CDR3 DNA follows: TGTGCCAGCAGCCACAGGGGGAGCAGGAGTGGCTACACCTTC. As protein: CASSHRGSRSGYTF.

The CDR3 DNA reads TGTGCCAGCGGAACGGACAGGGACTACACCGGGGAGCTGTTTTTT. Translating it yields CASGTDRDYTGELFF. The chain has TRBV7-8 and TRBJ2-2, with TRBD1 matching 8 bases. CDR1 and CDR2 (germline): SGHVS, FQNEAQ. CDR3 length: 15 amino acids. Trimming cost V 8 bases and J 3 bases; bases outside gene matches: 8.

This sequence joins TRBV30 and TRBJ2-7, with D perhaps TRBD1 (5 bases). The CDR3 spans 17 residues. Trimming pared 0 bases from V and 3 bases from J, leaving 21 bases between. CDR1 is GTSNPN and CDR2 is SVGIG in the germline V gene (reference sequence). CDR3 sequence reads: CAWSVRSGLGTGYEQYF. For the CDR3, the DNA is TGTGCCTGGAGTGTACGGTCCGGCCTTGGTACAGGCTACGAGCAGTACTTC.

V usage is TRBV30 and J usage is TRBJ1-1; D perhaps matches TRBD1 (6 bases). This CDR3 is 13 amino acids long. The germline CDR1 and CDR2 sequences are GTSNPN and SVGIG (reference sequence). The germline V and J ends were trimmed by 4 bases and 3 bases, with 12 bases remaining between them. The CDR3 is CAWNIQGHTEAFF. The CDR3 DNA reads as TGTGCCTGGAATATACAGGGCCACACTGAAGCTTTCTTT.

The chain is built from TRBV5-1 and TRBJ1-5, with 9 bases matching TRBD1. The length of the CDR3 is 15 residues. Trimming at V came to 4 bases and at J to 7 bases, leaving 9 bases not matched to a gene. The germline V gene encodes CDR1 SGHRS and CDR2 YFSETQ. The CDR3 DNA reads TGCGCCAGCAGCAAGGGACAGGGTCTGGACCAGCCCCAGCATTTT. It is translated as CASSKGQGLDQPQHF.

V usage is TRBV9 and J usage is TRBJ1-3, with 9 positions matching TRBD1. This CDR3 contains 13 residues. After removal of 5 bases from V and 8 bases from J, the junction contained 5 bases not matched to a gene. CDR1 SGDLS and CDR2 YYNGEE come from the germline V gene. The CDR3 loop reads CASRGDREDTIYF. As DNA, the CDR3 is TGTGCCAGCAGAGGGGACAGGGAAGACACCATATATTTT.

This rearrangement joins TRBV13 to TRBJ1-5; 7 bases match TRBD1. V dropped 2 bases and J dropped 3; count of bases not matched to a gene: 13. The CDR3 is made up of 18 amino acids. The germline V gene encodes CDR1 PRHDT and CDR2 FYEKMQ (reference sequence). CDR3 bases: TGTGCCAGCAGCTTACCAGGACAGGCCGAGGAAGCCAATCAGCCCCAGCATTTT. It specifies CASSLPGQAEEANQPQHF.

The chain couples TRBV29-1 to TRBJ2-7; possibly TRBD2 for D (6 bases). CDR1 and CDR2 from the germline V gene are SQVTM and ANQGSEA. V lost 4 bases and J 4 bases, leaving 20 bases between the germline ends. The CDR3 is 15 amino acids. The CDR3 loop reads CSVVKFPEAGYEQYF. The CDR3 region has the DNA TGCAGCGTTGTAAAGTTTCCGGAGGCGGGGTACGAGCAGTACTTC.

This clone was picked up one time. V gene TRBV5-6 combines with J gene TRBJ1-4; a possible D gene is TRBD1 (5 bases). The V end lost 4 bases, the J end lost 6 bases, and 13 bases lay between the germline ends. The CDR3 loop spans 14 amino acids. Per germline, CDR1 SGHDT and CDR2 YYEEEE. This CDR3 reads CASSGLARDEKLFF. Here the CDR3 DNA reads TGTGCCAGCAGCGGGCTTGCCAGGGATGAAAAACTGTTTTTT. The full variable domain, rest sourced from reference TRBV5-6 and TRBJ1-4, is DAGVTQSPTHLIKTRGQQVTLRCSPKSGHDTVSWYQQALGQGPQFIFQYYEEEERQRGNFPDRFSGHQFPNYSSELNVNALLLGDSALYLCASSGLARDEKLFFGSGTQLSVL.

The rearrangement joins TRBV19 to TRBJ2-2; 9 nucleotides match TRBD1. Unmatched junction bases numbered 14, after V lost 8 bases and J lost 4 bases. Germline V gene sequence: CDR1 LNHDA, CDR2 SQIVND (reference sequence). The CDR3 sequence is 17 residues long. As DNA, the CDR3 is TGTGCCAGTCTAAAACGGACAGGGGACCGTATCACCGGGGAGCTGTTTTTT. Encoded protein: CASLKRTGDRITGELFF.

V and J are TRBV7-8 and TRBJ2-7; perhaps TRBD1 as D (5 bases). Germline V gene data show CDR1 as SGHVS and CDR2 as FQNEAQ. V was shortened by 7 bases and J by 2 bases, with 18 bases between the two germline ends. This CDR3 spans 15 amino acids. CDR3 nucleotides: TGTGCCAGCACTATAAGCCCCCAGGGTACCTACGAGCAGTACTTC. Protein: CASTISPQGTYEQYF.